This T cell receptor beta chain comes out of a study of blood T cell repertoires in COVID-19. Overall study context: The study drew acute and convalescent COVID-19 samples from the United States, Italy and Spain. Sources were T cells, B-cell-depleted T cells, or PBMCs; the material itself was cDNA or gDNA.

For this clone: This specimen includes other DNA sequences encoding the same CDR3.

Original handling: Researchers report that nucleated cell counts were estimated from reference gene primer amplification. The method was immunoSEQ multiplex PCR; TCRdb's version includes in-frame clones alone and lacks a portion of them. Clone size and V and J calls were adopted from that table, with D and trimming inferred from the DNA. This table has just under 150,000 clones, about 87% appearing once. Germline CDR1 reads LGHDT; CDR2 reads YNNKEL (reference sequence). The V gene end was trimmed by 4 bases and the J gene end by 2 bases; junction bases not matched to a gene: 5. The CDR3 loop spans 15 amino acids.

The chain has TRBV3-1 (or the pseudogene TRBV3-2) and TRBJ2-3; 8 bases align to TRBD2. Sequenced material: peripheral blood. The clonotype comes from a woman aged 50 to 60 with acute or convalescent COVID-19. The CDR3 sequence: CASSRPGGPTDTQYF. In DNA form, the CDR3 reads TGTGCCAGCAGCCGCCCGGGGGGGCCCACAGATACGCAGTATTTT.